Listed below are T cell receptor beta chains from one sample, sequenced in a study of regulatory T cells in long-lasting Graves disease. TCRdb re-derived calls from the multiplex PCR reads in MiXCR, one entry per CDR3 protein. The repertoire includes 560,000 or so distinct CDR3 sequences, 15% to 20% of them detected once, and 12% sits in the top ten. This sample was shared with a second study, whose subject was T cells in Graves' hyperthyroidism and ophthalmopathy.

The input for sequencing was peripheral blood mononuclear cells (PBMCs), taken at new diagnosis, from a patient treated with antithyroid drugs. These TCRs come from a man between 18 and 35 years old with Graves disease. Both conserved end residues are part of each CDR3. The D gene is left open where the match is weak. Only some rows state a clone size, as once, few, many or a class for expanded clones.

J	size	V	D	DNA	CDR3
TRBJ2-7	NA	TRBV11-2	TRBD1	TGTGCCAGCAGCTCCGGGACAGGGTGCCACGAGCAGTACTTC	CASSSGTGCHEQYF
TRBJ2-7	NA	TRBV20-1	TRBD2	TGCAGTGCTAGTGGACTAGAGGTCTACGAGCAGTACTTC	CSASGLEVYEQYF
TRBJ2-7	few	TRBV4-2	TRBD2	TGTGCCAGCAGCCCCGAGGTCCGCCTAGCGGGAGGGGGGGAGCAGTACTTC	CASSPEVRLAGGGEQYF
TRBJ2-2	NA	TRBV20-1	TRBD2	TGCAGTGCTAGTGCTCTAGCGGGAGGGGTGGACGGGGAGCTGTTTTTT	CSASALAGGVDGELFF
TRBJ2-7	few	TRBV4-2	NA	TGTGCCAGCAGCCAAGATCACCCAGAATCGGGCGAGCAGTACTTC	CASSQDHPESGEQYF
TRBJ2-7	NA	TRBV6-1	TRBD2	TGTGCCAGCAGTAACCTAGCGGGAGGGGGCTACGAGCAGTACTTC	CASSNLAGGGYEQYF
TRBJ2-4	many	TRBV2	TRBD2	TGTGCCAGCAGTAGGGAGGGAGGGAACATTCAGTACTTC	CASSREGGNIQYF
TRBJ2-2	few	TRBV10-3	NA	TGTGCCATCAGTGAGTCGGGACACGCGACCACCACCGGGGAGCTGTTTTTT	CAISESGHATTTGELFF
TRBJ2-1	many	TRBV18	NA	TGTGCCAGCTCGATTAATTCCGGGACCACCTACAATGAGCAGTTCTTC	CASSINSGTTYNEQFF
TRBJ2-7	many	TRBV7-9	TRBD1	TGTGCCAGCAGCTCCTCCGGGACAGGGGCCCCCAAGGAGCAGTACTTC	CASSSSGTGAPKEQYF
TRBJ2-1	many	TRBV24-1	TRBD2	TGTGCCACCAGTGACTCTAGCGGGTACAATGAGCAGTTCTTC	CATSDSSGYNEQFF
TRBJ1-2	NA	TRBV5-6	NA	TGTGCCAGCAGCTTGTATCGGAGCTTGACCAACTATGGCTACACCTTC	CASSLYRSLTNYGYTF
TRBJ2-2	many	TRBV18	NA	TGTGCCAGCTCACCAGGACAGAGCACCGGGGAGCTGTTTTTT	CASSPGQSTGELFF